This T cell receptor beta chain originates from a study of human T cells and chemical hapten exposure. About the research overall: TCR yields per sample varied mostly from small pooled library volume differences. Study results and limitations: TCRs exceeding a frequency of 1 in 1000 stayed unchanged under DPC sensitization.

The CDR3 covers 17 residues. In germline, CDR1 is SGHRS, CDR2 YFSETQ. J gave up 4 bases and V 0 bases, and 10 bases lay outside the gene matches. The sample's time point: patch test 1, 2 weeks after DPC sensitization. Treatment of the sample: therapeutic diphenylcyclopropenone sensitization with weekly scalp DPC. This clonotype was observed at least ten times. Its antigen is not known. Per the study methods: Counting gave a median of roughly 97,000 TCRs per sample, with values ranging from about 23,224 to 700,000. TCRdb re-derived calls from the RACE reads in MiXCR, one entry per CDR3 protein. TCRdb's processing, not the authors', yielded these V and J calls. The sample consists of about 380,000 distinct CDR3 sequences, around 4.8% of them appearing once.

Sequences were derived from whole blood, sampled in connection with sensitization to the hapten diphenylcyclopropenone (DPC). The sequence derives from a woman in her forties or fifties with alopecia areata. Some clones in this sample may be carry-over from other donors' samples. The chain joins TRBV5-1 to TRBJ2-3, with 8 bases aligning to TRBD2. The CDR3 is CASSLASGSGGADTQYF. The CDR3 bases are TGCGCCAGCAGCTTGGCATCGGGGAGCGGGGGCGCAGATACGCAGTATTTT.